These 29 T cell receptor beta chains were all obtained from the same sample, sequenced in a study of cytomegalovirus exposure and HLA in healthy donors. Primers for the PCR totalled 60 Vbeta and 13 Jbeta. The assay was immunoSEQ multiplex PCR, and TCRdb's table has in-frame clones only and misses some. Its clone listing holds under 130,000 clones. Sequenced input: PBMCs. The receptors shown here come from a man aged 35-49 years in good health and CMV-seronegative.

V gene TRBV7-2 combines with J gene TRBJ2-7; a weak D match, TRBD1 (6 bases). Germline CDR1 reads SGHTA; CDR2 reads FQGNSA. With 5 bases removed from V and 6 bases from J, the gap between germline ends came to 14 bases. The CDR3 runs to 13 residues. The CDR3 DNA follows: TGTGCCAGCAGCCCACAGGGAATCGGCGAGCAGTACTTC. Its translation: CASSPQGIGEQYF.

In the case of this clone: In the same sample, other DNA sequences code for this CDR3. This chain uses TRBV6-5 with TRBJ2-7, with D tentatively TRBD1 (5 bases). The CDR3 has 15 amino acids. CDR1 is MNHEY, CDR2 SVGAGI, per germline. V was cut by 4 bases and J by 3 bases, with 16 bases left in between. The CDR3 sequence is CASSFSRQGFYEQYF. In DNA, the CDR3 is TGTGCCAGCAGTTTCTCGCGGCAGGGTTTCTACGAGCAGTACTTC.

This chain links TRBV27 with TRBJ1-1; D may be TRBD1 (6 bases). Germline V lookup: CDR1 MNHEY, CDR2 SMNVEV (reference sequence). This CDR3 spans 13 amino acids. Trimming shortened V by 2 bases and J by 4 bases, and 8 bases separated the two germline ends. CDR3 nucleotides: TGTGCCAGCAGTTTAACAGGGAGCACTGAAGCTTTCTTT. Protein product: CASSLTGSTEAFF.

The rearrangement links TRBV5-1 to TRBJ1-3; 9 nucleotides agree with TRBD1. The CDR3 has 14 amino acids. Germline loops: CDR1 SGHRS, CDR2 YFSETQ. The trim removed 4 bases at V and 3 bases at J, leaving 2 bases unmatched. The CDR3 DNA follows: TGCGCCAGCAGCGGGACAGGGTTTGGAAACACCATATATTTT. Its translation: CASSGTGFGNTIYF.

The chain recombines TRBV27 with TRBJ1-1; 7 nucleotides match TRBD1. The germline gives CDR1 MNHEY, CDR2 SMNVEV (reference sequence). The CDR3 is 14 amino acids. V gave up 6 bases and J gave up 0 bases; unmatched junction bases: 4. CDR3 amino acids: CASSAGTVNTEAFF. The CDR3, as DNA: TGTGCCAGCAGCGCCGGGACAGTGAACACTGAAGCTTTCTTT.

The DNA of the CDR3 is TGTGCCAGCACCCTAAGGACAGGGGAATTTGGTGAGCAGTTCTTC. Protein product: CASTLRTGEFGEQFF. The gene calls are TRBV27 and TRBJ2-1; 9 nucleotides agree with TRBD1. Germline V gene data show CDR1 as MNHEY and CDR2 as SMNVEV (reference sequence). This CDR3 region has 15 residues. The ends lost 7 bases at V and 9 bases at J; junction bases unmatched: 13.

The CDR3 reads CASSGASGGAYTDTQYF. CDR3 sequence (DNA): TGCGCCAGCAGTGGGGCTAGCGGGGGGGCCTACACAGATACGCAGTATTTT. V is TRBV10-2 and J is TRBJ2-3, with 12 bases that match TRBD2. V lost 4 bases to trimming and J lost 2 bases; unmatched junction nucleotides: 7. Per germline, CDR1 WSHSY and CDR2 SAAADI. This CDR3 has 17 residues.

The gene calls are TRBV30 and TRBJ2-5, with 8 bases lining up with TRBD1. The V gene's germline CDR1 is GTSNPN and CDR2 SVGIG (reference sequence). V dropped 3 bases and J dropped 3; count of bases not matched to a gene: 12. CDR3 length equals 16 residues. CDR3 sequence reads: CAWSPKKDRVKETQYF. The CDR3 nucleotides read TGTGCCTGGAGCCCGAAAAAGGACAGGGTTAAAGAGACCCAGTACTTC.

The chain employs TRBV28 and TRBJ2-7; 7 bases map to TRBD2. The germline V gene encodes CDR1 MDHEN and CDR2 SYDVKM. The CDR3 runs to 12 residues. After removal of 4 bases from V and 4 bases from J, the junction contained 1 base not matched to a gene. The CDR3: CASSWGGYEQYF. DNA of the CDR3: TGTGCCAGCAGTTGGGGGGGGTACGAGCAGTACTTC.

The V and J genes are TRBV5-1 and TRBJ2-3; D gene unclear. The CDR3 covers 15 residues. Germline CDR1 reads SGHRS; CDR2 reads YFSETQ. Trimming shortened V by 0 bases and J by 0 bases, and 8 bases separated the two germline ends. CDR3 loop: CASSLARSSTDTQYF. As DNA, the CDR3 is TGCGCCAGCAGCTTGGCCCGGTCTAGCACAGATACGCAGTATTTT.

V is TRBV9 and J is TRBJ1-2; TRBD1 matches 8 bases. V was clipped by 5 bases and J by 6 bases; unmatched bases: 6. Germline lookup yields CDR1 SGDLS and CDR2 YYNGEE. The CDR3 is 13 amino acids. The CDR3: CASRRETGDGYTF. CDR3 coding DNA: TGTGCCAGCAGGAGGGAGACAGGGGATGGCTACACCTTC.

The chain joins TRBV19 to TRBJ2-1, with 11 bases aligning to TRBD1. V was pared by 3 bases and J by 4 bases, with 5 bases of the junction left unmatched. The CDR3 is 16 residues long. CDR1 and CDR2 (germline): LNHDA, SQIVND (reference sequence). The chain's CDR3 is CASSMDRGRVYNEQFF. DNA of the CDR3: TGTGCCAGTAGTATGGACAGGGGGCGCGTTTACAATGAGCAGTTCTTC.

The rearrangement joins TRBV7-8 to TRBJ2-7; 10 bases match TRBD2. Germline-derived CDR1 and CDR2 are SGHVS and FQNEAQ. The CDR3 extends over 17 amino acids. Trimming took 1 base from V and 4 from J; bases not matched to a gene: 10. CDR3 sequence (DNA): TGTGCCAGCAGCTTAGTAACTAGCGGGATATTAAATTACGAGCAGTACTTC. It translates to CASSLVTSGILNYEQYF.

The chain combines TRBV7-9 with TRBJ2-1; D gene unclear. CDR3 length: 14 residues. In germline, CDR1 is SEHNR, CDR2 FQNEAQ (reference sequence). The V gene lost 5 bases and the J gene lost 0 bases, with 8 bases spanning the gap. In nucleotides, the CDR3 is TGTGCCAGCAGCCCCAGACTCTCCTACAATGAGCAGTTCTTC. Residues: CASSPRLSYNEQFF. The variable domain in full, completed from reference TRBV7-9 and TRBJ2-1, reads DTGVSQNPRHKITKRGQNVTFRCDPISEHNRLYWYRQTLGQGPEFLTYFQNEAQLEKSRLLSDRFSAERPKGSFSTLEIQRTEQGDSAMYLCASSPRLSYNEQFFGPGTRLTVL.

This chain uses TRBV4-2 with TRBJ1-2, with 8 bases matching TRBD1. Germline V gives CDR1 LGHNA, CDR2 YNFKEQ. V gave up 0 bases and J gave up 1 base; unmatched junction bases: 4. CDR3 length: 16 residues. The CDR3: CASSQEGTGGNYGYTF. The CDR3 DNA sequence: TGTGCCAGCAGCCAAGAAGGAACAGGGGGTAACTATGGCTACACCTTC.

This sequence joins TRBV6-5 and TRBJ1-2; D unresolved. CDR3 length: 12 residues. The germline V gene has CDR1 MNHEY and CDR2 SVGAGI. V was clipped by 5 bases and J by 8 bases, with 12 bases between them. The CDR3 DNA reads TGTGCCAGCAGTCCGGGGAAGCGGGGCTACACCTTC. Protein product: CASSPGKRGYTF.

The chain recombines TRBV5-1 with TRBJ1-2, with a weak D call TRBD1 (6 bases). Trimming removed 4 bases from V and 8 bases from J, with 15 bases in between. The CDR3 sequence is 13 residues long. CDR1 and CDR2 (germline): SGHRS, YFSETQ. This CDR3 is CASSRTDQGGYTF. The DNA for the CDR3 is TGCGCCAGCAGCAGGACAGACCAGGGCGGCTACACCTTC.

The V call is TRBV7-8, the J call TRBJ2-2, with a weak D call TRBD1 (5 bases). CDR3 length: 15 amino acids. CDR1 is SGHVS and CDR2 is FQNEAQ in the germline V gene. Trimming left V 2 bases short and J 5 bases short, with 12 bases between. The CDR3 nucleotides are TGTGCCAGCAGCTTAATGTTGGCAGGGACCGGGGAGCTGTTTTTT. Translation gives CASSLMLAGTGELFF.

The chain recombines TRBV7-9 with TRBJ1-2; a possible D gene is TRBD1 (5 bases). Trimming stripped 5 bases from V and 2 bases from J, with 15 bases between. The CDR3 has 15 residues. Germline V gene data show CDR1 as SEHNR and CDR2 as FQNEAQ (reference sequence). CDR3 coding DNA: TGTGCCAGCAGCCCACCCTTACCAGGGAACTATGGCTACACCTTC. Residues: CASSPPLPGNYGYTF.

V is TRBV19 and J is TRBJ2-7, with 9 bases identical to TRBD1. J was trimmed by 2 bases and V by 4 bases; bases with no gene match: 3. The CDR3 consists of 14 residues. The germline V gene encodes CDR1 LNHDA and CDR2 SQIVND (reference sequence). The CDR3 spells CASSTRDRAYEQYF. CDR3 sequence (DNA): TGTGCCAGTAGTACCCGGGACAGGGCCTACGAGCAGTACTTC.

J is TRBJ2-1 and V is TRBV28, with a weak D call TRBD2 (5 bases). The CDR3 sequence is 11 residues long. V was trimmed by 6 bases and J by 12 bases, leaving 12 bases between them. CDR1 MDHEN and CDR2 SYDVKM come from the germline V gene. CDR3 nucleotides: TGTGCCAGCAGCCTAGCCCCTTCGCAGTTCTTC. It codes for CASSLAPSQFF.

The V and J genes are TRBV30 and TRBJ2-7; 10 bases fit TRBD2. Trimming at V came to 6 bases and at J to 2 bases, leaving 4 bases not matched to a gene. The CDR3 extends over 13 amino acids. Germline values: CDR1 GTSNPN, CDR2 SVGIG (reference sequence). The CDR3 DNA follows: TGTGCCTGCCCGGGACTAGCGACCTACGAGCAGTACTTC. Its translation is CACPGLATYEQYF.

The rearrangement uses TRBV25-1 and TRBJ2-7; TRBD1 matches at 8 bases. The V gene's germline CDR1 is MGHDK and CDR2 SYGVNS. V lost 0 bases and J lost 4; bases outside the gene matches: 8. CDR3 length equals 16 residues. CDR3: CASSEYATGGSYEQYF. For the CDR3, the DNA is TGTGCCAGCAGTGAATATGCCACAGGGGGTAGTTACGAGCAGTACTTC.

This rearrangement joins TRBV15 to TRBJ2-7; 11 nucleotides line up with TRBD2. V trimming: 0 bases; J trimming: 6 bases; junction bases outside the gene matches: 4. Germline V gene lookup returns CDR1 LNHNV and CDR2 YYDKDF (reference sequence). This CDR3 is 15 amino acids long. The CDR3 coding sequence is TGTGCCACCAGCAGAGACACTAGCGGGAGTCCCGAGCAGTACTTC. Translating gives CATSRDTSGSPEQYF. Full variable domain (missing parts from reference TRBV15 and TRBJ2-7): DAMVIQNPRYQVTQFGKPVTLSCSQTLNHNVMYWYQQKSSQAPKLLFHYYDKDFNNEADTPDNFQSRRPNTSFCFLDIRSPGLGDTAMYLCATSRDTSGSPEQYFGPGTRLTVT.

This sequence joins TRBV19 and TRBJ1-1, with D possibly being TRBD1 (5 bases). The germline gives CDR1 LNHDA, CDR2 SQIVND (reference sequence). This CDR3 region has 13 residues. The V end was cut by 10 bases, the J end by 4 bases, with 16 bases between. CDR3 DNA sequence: TGTGCCACACGTCGGGGGTACGCCACTGAAGCTTTCTTT. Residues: CATRRGYATEAFF.

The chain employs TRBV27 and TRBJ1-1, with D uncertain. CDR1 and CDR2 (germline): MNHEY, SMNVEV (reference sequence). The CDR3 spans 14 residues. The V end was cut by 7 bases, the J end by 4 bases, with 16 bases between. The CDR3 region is CASTKLGLGTEAFF. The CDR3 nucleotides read TGTGCCAGCACCAAACTAGGGCTGGGCACTGAAGCTTTCTTT.

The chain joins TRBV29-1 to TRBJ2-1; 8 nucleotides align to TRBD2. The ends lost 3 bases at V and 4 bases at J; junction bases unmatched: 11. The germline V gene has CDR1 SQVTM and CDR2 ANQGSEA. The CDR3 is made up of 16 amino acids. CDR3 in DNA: TGCAGCGTTGAGGGGCAGCGGGAGACCTCATACAATGAGCAGTTCTTC. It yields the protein CSVEGQRETSYNEQFF.

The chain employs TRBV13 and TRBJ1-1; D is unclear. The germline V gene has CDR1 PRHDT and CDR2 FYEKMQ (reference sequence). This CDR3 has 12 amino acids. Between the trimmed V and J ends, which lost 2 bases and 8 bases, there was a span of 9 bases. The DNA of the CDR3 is TGTGCCAGCAGCTTAACTGATGTGGAAGCTTTCTTT. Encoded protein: CASSLTDVEAFF.

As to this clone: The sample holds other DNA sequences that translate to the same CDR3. CDR3: CASRPGSTNYGYTF. The DNA of the CDR3 is TGTGCCAGTAGACCAGGTTCCACTAACTATGGCTACACCTTC. V and J are TRBV19 and TRBJ1-2; D is ambiguous. CDR1 is LNHDA and CDR2 is SQIVND in the germline V gene (reference sequence). The CDR3 sequence is 14 residues long. V shed 6 bases and J shed 0 bases, with 11 bases lying between them.